This T cell receptor beta chain was obtained from a study of T cell responses to AZD1222 COVID-19 vaccine. The CDR3 is 11 amino acids. The V end lost 5 bases, the J end lost 6 bases, and 8 bases lay between the germline ends. Looked up from germline, CDR1 is GTSNPN and CDR2 is SVGIG (reference sequence). For this clone: Antigen: not known.

Study-wide findings and caveats: Clonal diversity was possibly underestimated; the donors were predominantly white British and more often female. Targeting of unmutated variant regions was reportedly seen in nearly half of spike-specific TCRs.

Sequencing used immunoSEQ multiplex PCR; TCRdb keeps in-frame clones, though not all of them. The sample lists about 130,000 clones; 89% were seen once. The source of this sequence is an adult who received the AZD1222 COVID-19 vaccine. V is TRBV30 and J is TRBJ1-5; D unresolved. This specimen was peripheral blood, taken 28 days after the second AZD1222 dose. CDR3 in amino acids: CAWGVGQPQHF. Here the CDR3 DNA reads TGTGCCTGGGGGGTAGGTCAGCCCCAGCATTTT.